These T cell receptor beta chains were read from a single sample in a study of OX40 agonist ivuxolimab in advanced cancers. The protocol was immunoSEQ multiplex PCR, while the TCRdb copy is restricted to in-frame clones and leaves out a portion. The sample yields fewer than 70,000 clones, under 90% seen once. The material was CD4+ or CD8+ T cells sorted from blood, obtained in a trial of the OX40 agonist ivuxolimab. These receptors came from an adult with an advanced solid tumor such as melanoma, head and neck, liver or kidney cancer. Both conserved end residues are part of each CDR3.

V gene	J gene	CDR3 protein
TRBV27	TRBJ2-3	CASSHGQTDTQYF
TRBV6-5	TRBJ1-6	CASSYSGTANSPLHF
TRBV15	TRBJ2-1	CATSRGYNEQFF
TRBV19	TRBJ1-5	CASSLTTGLNQPQHF
TRBV13	TRBJ2-5	CASSFSSTYQETQYF
TRBV4-2	TRBJ2-2	CASSRSEGSTGELFF
TRBV7-3	TRBJ2-7	CASSSLAGGSYEQYF
TRBV6-6	TRBJ2-7	CASSDAAVDSYEQYF
TRBV4-1	TRBJ2-2	CASRHGLAGGTGELFF
TRBV2	TRBJ2-1	CASITQGYNEQFF
TRBV10-3	TRBJ2-7	CAIRDDRGVYEQYF
TRBV11-3	TRBJ1-1	CASSSSLNTEAFF
TRBV30	TRBJ2-5	CAWTGKETQYF
TRBV6-1	TRBJ2-3	CASSDLRDYTDTQYF
TRBV18	TRBJ2-5	CASSPVTSVTETQYF
TRBV19	TRBJ2-2	CASSIVGGTRVPTGELFF
TRBV11-2	TRBJ2-7	CASSLERTGFYEQYF
TRBV30	TRBJ1-6	CAWSRPNSPLHF
TRBV10-3	TRBJ1-1	CAISAPEVALTEAFF
TRBV2	TRBJ2-5	CASSEGLAETQYF
TRBV6-5	TRBJ2-7	CATTLDRVGEQYF
TRBV18	TRBJ2-7	CASSPTTGQGAYEQYF
TRBV18	TRBJ2-5	CASSPPGEETQYF
TRBV6-1	TRBJ2-7	CASSETGVYEQYF
TRBV5-8	TRBJ1-5	CASSLSLNNQPQHF
TRBV28	TRBJ2-5	CASSYGTVETQYF
TRBV2	TRBJ1-4	CASAGARYEKLFF
TRBV10-3	TRBJ2-6	CAISPGGSGANVLTF
TRBV2	TRBJ2-7	CASSRVDEQYF
TRBV28	TRBJ2-2	CASSSGGGSGELFF
TRBV4-2	TRBJ1-5	CASSQEVRGPQHF
TRBV29-1	TRBJ1-2	CSVEDRQALFYGYTF
TRBV25-1	TRBJ2-1	CASATGTGVHNEQFF